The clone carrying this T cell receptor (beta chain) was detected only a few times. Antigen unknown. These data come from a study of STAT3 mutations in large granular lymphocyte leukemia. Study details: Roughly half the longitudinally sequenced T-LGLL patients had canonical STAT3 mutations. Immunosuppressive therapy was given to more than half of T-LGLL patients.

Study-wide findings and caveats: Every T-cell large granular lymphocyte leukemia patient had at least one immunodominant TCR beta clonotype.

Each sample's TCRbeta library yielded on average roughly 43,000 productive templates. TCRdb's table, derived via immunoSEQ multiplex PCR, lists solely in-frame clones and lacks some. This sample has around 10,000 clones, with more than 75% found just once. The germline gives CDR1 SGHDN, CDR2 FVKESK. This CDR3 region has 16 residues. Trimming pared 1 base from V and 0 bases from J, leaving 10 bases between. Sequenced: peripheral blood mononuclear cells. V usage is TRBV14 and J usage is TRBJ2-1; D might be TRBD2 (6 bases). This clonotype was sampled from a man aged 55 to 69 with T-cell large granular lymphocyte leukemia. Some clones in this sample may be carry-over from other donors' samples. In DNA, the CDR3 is TGTGCCAGCAGCCAAGTTGGGGGGAGCTCCTACAATGAGCAGTTCTTC. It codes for CASSQVGGSSYNEQFF. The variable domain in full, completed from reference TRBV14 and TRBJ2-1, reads EAGVTQFPSHSVIEKGQTVTLRCDPISGHDNLYWYRRVMGKEIKFLLHFVKESKQDESGMPNNRFLAERTGGTYSTLKVQPAELEDSGVYFCASSQVGGSSYNEQFFGPGTRLTVL.